This T cell receptor beta chain was identified during a study of regulatory T cells in long-lasting Graves disease. In the study overall: Freshly diagnosed Graves' patients had used antithyroid drugs for under 3 months.

Described time point: newly diagnosed GD, antithyroid drugs for less than 3 months. Construction of the TCR library relied on RNA isolated from PBMCs. This clonotype was counted ten times or more. Sequencing libraries for TCR beta were prepared with iRepertoire HTBI primers and Arm-PCR of CDR3 regions. MiXCR, applied by TCRdb to the multiplex PCR reads, yields one record per CDR3 protein. The sample lists about 540,000 distinct CDR3 sequences; approximately 15% were seen once. Trimming removed 5 bases at V and 6 bases at J, with 15 bases between. From germline, CDR1 is SGHRS and CDR2 YFSETQ. The CDR3 consists of 14 residues. This sample was shared with a second study, whose subject was T cells in Graves' hyperthyroidism and ophthalmopathy. This second study notes: Lactation, pregnancy, other autoimmune disease or uncontrolled infection excluded patients. Blood also carried most thyroid clonotypes expanded above 0.001.

The TCR sequence derives from a young man with Graves disease. The source was peripheral blood mononuclear cells (PBMCs), collected at new diagnosis, from a patient treated with antithyroid drugs. The chain joins TRBV5-1 to TRBJ2-1; no firm D call. CDR3 sequence reads: CASSLPDPPNEQFF. CDR3 DNA: TGCGCCAGCAGTCTCCCAGACCCCCCCAATGAGCAGTTCTTC.